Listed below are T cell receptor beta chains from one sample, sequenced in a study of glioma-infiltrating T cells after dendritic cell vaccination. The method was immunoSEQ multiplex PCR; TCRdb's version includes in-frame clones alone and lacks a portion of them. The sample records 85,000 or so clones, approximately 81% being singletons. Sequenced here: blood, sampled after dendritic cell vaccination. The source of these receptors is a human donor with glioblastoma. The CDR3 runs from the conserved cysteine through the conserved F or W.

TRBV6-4 CASSETGENSPLHF
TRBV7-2 CASSPDRSYGYTF
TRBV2 CASSSHQGAAEAFF
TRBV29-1 CSARQGSGNTIYF
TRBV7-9 CASSFEGQGVRNEQFF
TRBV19 CASKTRSSRGRSKETQYF
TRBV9 CASSPPPRDSPGASYGYTF
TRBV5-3 CARSLGGANTSASYEQYF
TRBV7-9 CAAGVGINTGELFF
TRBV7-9 CASNPLPIYEQYF
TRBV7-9 CASSSTGGSYEQYF
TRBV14 CASSQVTVSYGYTF
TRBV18 CASSPLTTGTYNEQFF
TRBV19 CASTLGQHSNQPQHF
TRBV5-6 CASSVGQGYTIYF
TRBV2 CASSAWSSGNTIYF
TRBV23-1 CASSQSPAGPHGYGYTF
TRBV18 CASSPTRTGDYGYTF
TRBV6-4 CASSDQGAKNSPLHF
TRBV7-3 CASSLTAGGNYGYTF
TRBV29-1 CSADGQVGSYNEQFF
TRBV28 CASRMTGGPGNTIYF
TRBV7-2 CASSLMTANMGTQYF
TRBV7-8 CASTPSTGGRDSNQPQHF
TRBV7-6 CASSLALNRGSGANVLTF
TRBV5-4 CASSLAGRLNTEAFF
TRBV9 CASSVVSGGVDTQYF
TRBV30 CAWGEPGQQGEKLFF
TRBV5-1 CASSYRQGPYEQYF
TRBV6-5 CASSYGESRLAFF
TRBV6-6 CASSYSSTGVEAFF
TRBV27 CASSLRTGGGYTF
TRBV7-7 CASSPTSSSFYEQYF
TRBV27 CASSPIKQGYEQYF
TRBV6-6 CASRAPGRSPLHF
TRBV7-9 CASSLGNANTGELFF
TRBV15 CATSLRLADWSSTDTQYF
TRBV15 CATSRDPSGIYEQYF
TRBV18 CASSRDRDIDQPQHF
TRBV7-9 CASRSRGSDSGNTIYF
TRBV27 CASSSTSGIVLHEQYF